These T cell receptor beta chains were read from a single sample in a study of shared clonotypes between healthy human individuals. Libraries were prepared by immunoSEQ multiplex PCR; TCRdb keeps only in-frame clonotypes and omits some of them. The data hold 300,000 to 350,000 clones, with less than 85% observed a single time. Sample: memory CD4+ T cells sorted from blood. These receptors were obtained from a man younger than 45 in good health. The CDR3 runs from the conserved cysteine through the conserved F or W. The order of the fields is D gene, V gene, clone size, J gene, CDR3 DNA, CDR3 protein. A D gene is named only where the DNA matches it firmly. Not all rows give a size; the values are once, few, many and, for expanded clones, a class.

>TRBD1|TRBV29-1|-|TRBJ2-7
TGCAGCGGGGGACAGGGAAGCGAGCAGTACTTC
CSGGQGSEQYF
>-|TRBV5-1|-|TRBJ1-5
TGCGCCAGCAGCCCCTCGGGCGGAGGTCAGCCCCAGCATTTT
CASSPSGGGQPQHF
>TRBD2|TRBV5-3|-|TRBJ2-5
TGTGCCCGACAGATGGAATGGACTAGCGGGATACCGGAGACCCAGTACTTC
CARQMEWTSGIPETQYF
>TRBD2|TRBV28|-|TRBJ2-3
TGTGCCAGCAGCCTGACTAGCGGGAGCCGAGATACGCAGTATTTT
CASSLTSGSRDTQYF
>-|TRBV6-6|-|TRBJ2-2
TGTGCCAGCAGAAACAGGGTTGGCACCGGGGAGCTGTTTTTT
CASRNRVGTGELFF
>TRBD2|TRBV27|-|TRBJ2-7
TGTGCCAGCAGTCGCGCGGGACTAGCGGGTTCGTACGAGCAGTGCTTC
CASSRAGLAGSYEQCF
>TRBD2|TRBV11-3|-|TRBJ2-1
TGTGCCAGCAGCTCCACCGTCCGCGGTGTAGCGGGAGCGAGGAAGAATGAGCAGTTCTTC
CASSSTVRGVAGARKNEQFF
>-|TRBV9|-|TRBJ2-5
TGTGCCAGCAGCGTACCAGGGGCCGAGACCCAGTACTTC
CASSVPGAETQYF
>-|TRBV19|few|TRBJ2-3
TGTGCCAGTAGTATAGTTCAAGGTGAATGGACAGATACGCAGTATTTT
CASSIVQGEWTDTQYF
>TRBD2|TRBV9|-|TRBJ2-5
TGTGCCAGCAGCGCCCTCATAGCGGGAGGACGACAAGAGACCCAGTACTTC
CASSALIAGGRQETQYF
>-|TRBV11-2|few|TRBJ1-2
TGTGCCAGCAGCCCCACACGGCAAGGGTCCTATGGCTACACCTTC
CASSPTRQGSYGYTF
>TRBD2|TRBV5-1|-|TRBJ2-7
TGCGCCAGCAGCAGAGGGACTACCCGAAACTACGAGCAGTACTTC
CASSRGTTRNYEQYF
>-|TRBV18|once|TRBJ2-2
TGTGCCAGCTCACCATCCCAAGCCGCCGGGGAGCTGTTTTTT
CASSPSQAAGELFF
>-|TRBV2|-|TRBJ2-6
TGTGCCAGCATGCTAGGGGCCAACGTCCTGACTTTC
CASMLGANVLTF
>-|TRBV28|-|TRBJ1-5
TGTGCCAGCAGTTTACCAGGGTTGTTTCAGCCCCAGCATTTT
CASSLPGLFQPQHF
>-|TRBV28|-|TRBJ1-2
TGTGCCAGCAGGGTTTCCGGTAACCGTGGCTACACCTTC
CASRVSGNRGYTF
>-|TRBV7-2|-|TRBJ1-6
TGTGCCAGCAGCTTAGTGAGATCGGGTTTCAATTCACCCCTCCACTTT
CASSLVRSGFNSPLHF
>-|TRBV5-5|-|TRBJ2-7
TGTGCCAGCAGCTTGGCACAGGGCCGGATCTACGAGCAGTACTTC
CASSLAQGRIYEQYF
>-|TRBV7-2|-|TRBJ2-1
TGTGCCAGCAGCTCTGGACTACACTCCTCCTACAATGAGCAGTTCTTC
CASSSGLHSSYNEQFF
>TRBD1|TRBV19|-|TRBJ1-5
TGTGCCAGTAAGGGGACAGGGGATAGCAATCAGCCCCAGCATTTT
CASKGTGDSNQPQHF
>TRBD1|TRBV28|-|TRBJ1-1
TGTGCCAGTAAGGACAGGGTTCGTTTTTGGGCTTTCTTT
CASKDRVRFWAFF
>-|TRBV6-1|-|TRBJ2-2
TGTGCCAGCAGTGTGAGCGGTACGAACACCGGGGAGCTGTTTTTT
CASSVSGTNTGELFF
>TRBD2|TRBV5-1|-|TRBJ2-7
TGCGCCAGCAGCTTTAGGTCAGGTACTAGCGCCCCGGGAAAATACGAGCAGTACTTC
CASSFRSGTSAPGKYEQYF
>TRBD1|TRBV4-1|-|TRBJ1-4
TGCGCCAGCAGCCGAACCGGGACAGGGTCTGAAAAACTGTTTTTT
CASSRTGTGSEKLFF
>-|TRBV4-3|-|TRBJ2-7
TGCGCCAGCAGCCAAGGATTGAGGGCGAATTACTACGAGCAGTACTTC
CASSQGLRANYYEQYF
>TRBD2|TRBV7-6|-|TRBJ2-7
TGTGCCAGCAGCCCAGGGACTAGCGGCTACGAGCAGTACTTC
CASSPGTSGYEQYF
>-|TRBV28|-|TRBJ2-7
TGTGCCAGCAGTTTATATGGGGGGAGGAGCTCCTACGAGCAGTACTTC
CASSLYGGRSSYEQYF
>-|TRBV4-2|-|TRBJ1-5
TGTGCCAGCAGCCAACGGGCGAATCAGCCCCAGCATTTT
CASSQRANQPQHF
>TRBD2|TRBV5-4|-|TRBJ2-3
TGTGCCAGCAGCCCCGGACTAGCGGGGTCCACAGATACGCAGTATTTT
CASSPGLAGSTDTQYF
>-|TRBV19|-|TRBJ2-1
TGTGCCAGTAGTATGCTCGGGCTAGCGAAAGTCCCTGAGCAGTTCTTC
CASSMLGLAKVPEQFF
>-|TRBV5-4|-|TRBJ2-3
TGTGCCAGCAGGCGAGGGACAGATACGCAGTATTTT
CASRRGTDTQYF
>-|TRBV6-5|-|TRBJ2-5
TGTGCCAGCAGTTACTCCAGCATGAACCAAGAGACCCAGTACTTC
CASSYSSMNQETQYF
>-|TRBV5-1|-|TRBJ2-3
TGCGCCAGCGGAAACACAGATACGCAGTATTTT
CASGNTDTQYF
>-|TRBV5-5|-|TRBJ1-5
TGTGCCAGCAGCTTGCGAGAGAATCAGCCCCAGCATTTT
CASSLRENQPQHF
>-|TRBV28|few|TRBJ1-2
TGTGCCAGCAGTGGGGGCAGGGACTCCTATGGCTACACCTTC
CASSGGRDSYGYTF
>-|TRBV11-2|few|TRBJ2-1
TGTGCCAGCAGCCAAACCGGGAATCGGCACAATGAGCAGTTCTTC
CASSQTGNRHNEQFF
>TRBD2|TRBV2|-|TRBJ2-7
TGTGCCAGCAGCAGCACTAGCGGGAGCTACGGCTCCTACGAGCAGTACTTC
CASSSTSGSYGSYEQYF
>-|TRBV5-6|-|TRBJ1-1
TGTGCCAGCAGCCGTAAAGGGAACACTGAAGCTTTCTTT
CASSRKGNTEAFF
>-|TRBV18|-|TRBJ1-2
TGTGCCAGCTCACCCGAGGGGGGGCGATCTAACTATGGCTACACCTTC
CASSPEGGRSNYGYTF
>TRBD2|TRBV7-2|once|TRBJ2-5
TGTGCCAGCAGCCAGGGACTAGCGTCCGAGACCCAGTACTTC
CASSQGLASETQYF
>TRBD2|TRBV5-1|few|TRBJ2-3
TGCGCCAGCAGCCCCCCGTCGGCTAGCGGGAGGTCTGGCACAGATACGCAGTATTTT
CASSPPSASGRSGTDTQYF
>TRBD1|TRBV6-6|-|TRBJ1-5
TGTGCCAGCAGTATGAGGAGACAGGGGGAGAAGCAGCCCCAGCATTTT
CASSMRRQGEKQPQHF
>-|TRBV18|once|TRBJ2-5
TGTGCCAGCTCACCACGGACGGAGACCCAGTACTTC
CASSPRTETQYF
>TRBD1|TRBV6-5|-|TRBJ1-1
TGTGCCAGCAGTTCGACAGGGGGCGTGACTGAAGCTTTCTTT
CASSSTGGVTEAFF
>-|TRBV28|once|TRBJ1-1
TGTGCCATACGAAGTCTGAACACTGAAGCTTTCTTT
CAIRSLNTEAFF
>TRBD1|TRBV5-4|-|TRBJ2-7
TGTGCCAGCAGCTCCCCGACAGGGGATAAGTACGAGCAGTACTTC
CASSSPTGDKYEQYF
>TRBD1|TRBV11-2|few|TRBJ2-7
TGTGCCAGCAGCGCTGTACAGGGGGCACCCCACGGCGAGCAGTACTTC
CASSAVQGAPHGEQYF
>-|TRBV6-5|-|TRBJ1-5
TGTGCCAGCAGGACGAGTTCGCAGGGGAATCAGCCCCAGCATTTT
CASRTSSQGNQPQHF
>-|TRBV4-1|-|TRBJ1-3
TGCGCCAGCAGCCAAGATCGGCCGGGATGGACTGGAAACACCATATATTTT
CASSQDRPGWTGNTIYF
>-|TRBV2|many|TRBJ1-4
TGTGCCAGCACCTACGACAGTGGTCTGTTTTTT
CASTYDSGLFF
>-|TRBV14|once|TRBJ1-5
TGTGCCAGCAGCTACGGCGGGGCCGGTCAGCCCCAGCATTTT
CASSYGGAGQPQHF
>-|TRBV2|-|TRBJ2-7
TGTGCCAGCAGTTACAGGGCCGAGCAGTACTTC
CASSYRAEQYF
>TRBD1|TRBV5-5|-|TRBJ2-3
TGTGCCAGCAGCCTAGGGGGGACAGGCTCAGATACGCAGTATTTT
CASSLGGTGSDTQYF
>-|TRBV6-4|-|TRBJ2-1
TGTGCCAGCAGTGTCCCTGGTGGTGAGCAGTTCTTC
CASSVPGGEQFF
>-|TRBV14|few|TRBJ2-3
TGTGCCAGCAGCCAAGAAGGCCTAAACACAGATACGCAGTATTTT
CASSQEGLNTDTQYF
>-|TRBV7-6|many|TRBJ1-1
TGTGCCAGCAGCCCCACGAATATGAACACTGAAGCTTTCTTT
CASSPTNMNTEAFF
>-|TRBV13|-|TRBJ2-7
TGTGCCAGCAGCCTCCCCGGAGGGTCCTACGAGCAGTACTTC
CASSLPGGSYEQYF